The 7 T cell receptor beta chains below were found in one sample sequenced in a study of tumor-infiltrating lymphocytes in primary liver carcinoma. Both RNA and DNA were isolated together from approximately 20-30 mg of bulk tissue that had not been sorted. Total RNA amounting to 500 ng was the source from which TCR beta cDNA was made with a constant-region primer. Amplification in three nested multiplex PCR rounds with slightly modified ARM-PCR gave rise to TCR beta libraries. TRBV1-TRBV30 forward primers and a C-beta reverse primer were used in the first two PCR rounds, which each ran for 9 to 10 cycles. TCRdb reprocessed the multiplex PCR reads via MiXCR and lists one record per CDR3 protein. The sample has tens of thousands of distinct CDR3 sequences, roughly 70% seen once; the top ten hold around two fifths. Material: liver tumor tissue from sampling region 4. Subset specified: tumor region T4, right-lateral pole. The source is a man between 35 and 55 years old with primary liver carcinoma and hepatitis B virus infection.

Ten or more counts support this clonotype. The gene calls are TRBV30 and TRBJ2-2; a weak D match, TRBD1 (6 bases). There are 14 residues in the CDR3. Germline assignment: CDR1 GTSNPN and CDR2 SVGIG (reference sequence). CDR3 region: CGGQGLGTAGELFF. The CDR3 bases are TGTGGGGGGCAGGGTCTAGGGACGGCCGGGGAGCTGTTTTTT.

On this clonotype itself: A junction end diverges from the germline sequence, so it may reflect a read error. The chain uses TRBV6-5 and TRBJ1-2, with a tentative D call TRBD1 (5 bases). CDR1 is MNHEY and CDR2 is SVGAGI in the germline V gene. The CDR3 sequence is 17 residues long. This CDR3 is CASSFQATGSNNYGYTF. In DNA form, the CDR3 reads TGTGCGAGCAGTTTCCAAGCAACAGGAAGCAATAACTATGGCTACACCTTC.

Comment on this clonotype: One base away lies a much larger clone, so this may be a sequencing read error. The CDR3 DNA follows: TGCGCCAGCAGCGGGTGGGGAAATGCCGGGGAGCTGTTTTTT. Translating gives CASSGWGNAGELFF. The gene calls are TRBV4-1 and TRBJ2-2; D is ambiguous. Germline values: CDR1 MGHRA, CDR2 YSYEKL. This CDR3 is 14 amino acids long. The V and J ends lost 5 bases and 6 bases respectively, with 13 bases between them.

This clonotype was observed at least ten times. A junction end diverges from the germline sequence, so it may reflect a read error. V is TRBV29-1 and J is TRBJ1-5, with a tentative D call TRBD1 (6 bases). The CDR3 sequence is 13 residues long. Germline V gives CDR1 SQVTM, CDR2 ANQGSEA. Written as DNA, the CDR3 is TGCTGCGTTGTCGGACAGATCAATCAGGCCCAGCATTTT. Translated, it gives CCVVGQINQAQHF.

Note on this clonotype: One junction end disagrees with the germline gene, perhaps due to a read error. The CDR3 is CASSMWSGTNVLIF. In DNA form, the CDR3 reads TGTGCCAGCAGCATGTGGTCTGGGACCAACGTCCTGATTTTC. This chain joins TRBV5-5 and TRBJ2-6, with D possibly being TRBD1 or TRBD2 (5 bases each). Germline V CDR1 and CDR2: SGHKS, YYEKEE (reference sequence). CDR3 length equals 14 residues.

Points on this clonotype: No conserved phenylalanine or tryptophan is present at the end of the CDR3, so a read error is the likely explanation. The chain uses TRBV6-5 and TRBJ1-1; TRBD1 matches at 9 bases. CDR1 MNHEY and CDR2 SVGAGI come from the germline V gene. The CDR3 has 18 amino acids. CDR3 amino acids: CASSHIGGQGALGTEAFV. CDR3 sequence (DNA): TGTGCTAGCAGCCATATTGGGGGACAGGGTGCGTTGGGCACTGAAGCTTTCGTT.

In regard to this clonotype: Since no conserved phenylalanine or tryptophan closes the CDR3, a read error is the likely cause. This rearrangement joins TRBV12-3 or TRBV12-4 to TRBJ2-3; TRBD2 matches 10 bases. The length of the CDR3 is 19 residues. The CDR3 loop reads CDTSIWVAGGHSSTDTQYS. The CDR3 region has the DNA TGTGACACCTCGATCTGGGTAGCGGGGGGCCATTCTAGCACAGATACGCAGTATTCT.